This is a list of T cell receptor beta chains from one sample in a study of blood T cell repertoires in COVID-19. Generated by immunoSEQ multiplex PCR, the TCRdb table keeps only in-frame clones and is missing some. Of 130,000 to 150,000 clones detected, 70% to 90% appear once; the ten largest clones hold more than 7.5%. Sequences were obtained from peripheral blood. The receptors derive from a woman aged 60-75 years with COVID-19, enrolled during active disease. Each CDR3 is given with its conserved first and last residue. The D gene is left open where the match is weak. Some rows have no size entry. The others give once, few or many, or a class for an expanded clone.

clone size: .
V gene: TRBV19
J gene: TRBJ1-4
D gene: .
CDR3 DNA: TGTGCCAGTAGTGCCTACGGTAAGCTGTTTTTT
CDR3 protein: CASSAYGKLFF

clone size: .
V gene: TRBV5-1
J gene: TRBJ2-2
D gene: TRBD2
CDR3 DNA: TGCGCCAGCACTGGTCGTAGCGGGGGTGAGGAGCTGTTTTTT
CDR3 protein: CASTGRSGGEELFF

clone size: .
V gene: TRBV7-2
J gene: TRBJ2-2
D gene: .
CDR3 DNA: TGTGCCAGCAGCTTAAGGCTCATTAGTAGCGCCGGGGAGCTGTTTTTT
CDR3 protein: CASSLRLISSAGELFF

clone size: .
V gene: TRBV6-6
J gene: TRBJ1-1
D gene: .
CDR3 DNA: TGTGCCAGCCTAGCGGTCACTGAAGCTTTCTTT
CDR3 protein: CASLAVTEAFF

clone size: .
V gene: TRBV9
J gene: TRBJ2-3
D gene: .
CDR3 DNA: TGTGCCAGCAGCGGAAACTACACAGATACGCAGTATTTT
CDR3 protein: CASSGNYTDTQYF

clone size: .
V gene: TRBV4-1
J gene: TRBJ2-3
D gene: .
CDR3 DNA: TGCGCCAGCAGCCAAGTTGCGGGGGCCACAGATACGCAGTATTTT
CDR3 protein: CASSQVAGATDTQYF

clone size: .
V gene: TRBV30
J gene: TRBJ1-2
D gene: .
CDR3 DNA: TGTGCCTGGAGTAGGCCCACGTCGGGTGGCTACACCTTC
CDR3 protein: CAWSRPTSGGYTF

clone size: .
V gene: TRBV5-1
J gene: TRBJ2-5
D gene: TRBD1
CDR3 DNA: TGCGCCAGCGGGCTCGATACAGGGGAAGAGACCCAGTACTTC
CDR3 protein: CASGLDTGEETQYF

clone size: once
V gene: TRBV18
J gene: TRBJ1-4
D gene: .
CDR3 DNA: TGTGCCAGCTCACTCCCCCCCGGACACGGCCCTGAGAAACTGTTTTTT
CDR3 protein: CASSLPPGHGPEKLFF

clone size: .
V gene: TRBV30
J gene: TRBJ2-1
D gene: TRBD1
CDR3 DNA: TGTGCCTGGAGTCCCGGGACAGGGTTTAATGAGCAGTTCTTC
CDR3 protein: CAWSPGTGFNEQFF

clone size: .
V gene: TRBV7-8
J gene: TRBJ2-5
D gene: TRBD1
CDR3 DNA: TGTGCCAGCAGCTCACTCTGGACAGGGACAGAGACCCAGTACTTC
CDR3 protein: CASSSLWTGTETQYF

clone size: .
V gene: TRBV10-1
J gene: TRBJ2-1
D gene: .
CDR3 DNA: TGCGCCAGCAGTGAGTCTACAGGGAACAATGAGCAGTTCTTC
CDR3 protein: CASSESTGNNEQFF

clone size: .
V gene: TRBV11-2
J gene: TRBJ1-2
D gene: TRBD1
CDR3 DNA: TGTGCCAGCAGCTTAAGAACAGGGGCGCGGGGCTACACCTTC
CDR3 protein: CASSLRTGARGYTF

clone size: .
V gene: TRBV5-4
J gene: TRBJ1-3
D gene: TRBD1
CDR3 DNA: TGTGCCAGCAGCTGGACAGGGCTCTCTGGAAACACCATATATTTT
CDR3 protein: CASSWTGLSGNTIYF

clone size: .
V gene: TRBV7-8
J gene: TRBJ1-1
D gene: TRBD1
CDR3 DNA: TGTGCCAGCAGCCGACAGGGGGACACTGAAGCTTTCTTT
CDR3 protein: CASSRQGDTEAFF

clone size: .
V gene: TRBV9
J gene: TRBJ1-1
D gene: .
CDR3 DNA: TGTGCCAGCAGCGTAGAGGGGCTCGAAACTGAAGCTTTCTTT
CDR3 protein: CASSVEGLETEAFF

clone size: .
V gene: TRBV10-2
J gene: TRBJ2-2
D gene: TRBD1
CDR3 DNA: TGCGCCATAAAGAGACAGGGCGATGGCGGGGAGCTGTTTTTT
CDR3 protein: CAIKRQGDGGELFF

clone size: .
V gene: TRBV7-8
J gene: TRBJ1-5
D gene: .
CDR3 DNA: TGTGCCAGCAGCCCCCGTTCAAGGGGGTACAATCAGCCCCAGCATTTT
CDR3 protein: CASSPRSRGYNQPQHF